The present T cell receptor beta chain was sequenced within a study of shared clonotypes between healthy human individuals. Study-level findings and limits: Sequencing depth was a factor that was expected to affect clonotype sharing among donors.

The CDR3 contains 15 residues. The germline V and J ends were trimmed by 2 bases and 2 bases, with 9 bases remaining between them. Germline CDR1 is SGHVS and CDR2 is FQNEAQ. This clone has a handful of counts. The antigen is undetermined. Clones were read by immunoSEQ multiplex PCR, and TCRdb kept only the in-frame ones, dropping some. The table records fewer than 200,000 clones, 66% of them present only once. V and J are TRBV7-8 and TRBJ2-2; D not certain. The sequence was obtained from a young man in good health. Sequencing was performed on memory CD4+ T cells sorted from blood. The subset here: CD45RA-negative fraction. The CDR3 DNA reads as TGTGCCAGCAGCTTACAACAATTAAACACCGGGGAGCTGTTTTTT. Its protein product is CASSLQQLNTGELFF.